This TCR beta chain came from a study of OX40 agonist ivuxolimab in advanced cancers. Study conclusions and caveats: Near-lowest levels of clonal expansion characterized partial responders at 0.1-3.0 mg/kg.

This CDR3 is 14 amino acids long. Trimming stripped 4 bases from V and 3 bases from J, with 12 bases between. Germline CDR1 is SGHTS and CDR2 is YDEGEE. As regards this clone: Its antigen is still unknown.

TCRdb's table, derived via immunoSEQ multiplex PCR, lists solely in-frame clones and lacks some. This sample carries some 63,000 clones, about 89% of them seen once, and the ten largest clones take about 5.1%. This specimen consisted of CD4+ or CD8+ T cells sorted from blood, obtained in a trial of the OX40 agonist ivuxolimab. This TCR came from an adult with an advanced solid tumor such as melanoma, head and neck, liver or kidney cancer. V and J are TRBV5-8 and TRBJ2-3; tentative D call: TRBD1 (5 bases). The CDR3 sequence is CASSPGRRTDTQYF. The CDR3 coding sequence is TGTGCCAGCAGCCCAGGGCGAAGAACAGATACGCAGTATTTT.